Given below is one T cell receptor beta chain in context. This sample is drawn from a study of blood T cell repertoires in COVID-19. At the level of the study: COVID-19 samples from acute and convalescent phases originated in the United States, Italy and Spain. Sources were T cells, B-cell-depleted T cells, or PBMCs; the material itself was cDNA or gDNA.

V lost 5 bases, J lost 4 bases, and 8 bases stayed unmatched. There are 15 residues in the CDR3. Germline V gene data show CDR1 as MNHEY and CDR2 as SMNVEV (reference sequence). The protocol was immunoSEQ multiplex PCR, while the TCRdb copy is restricted to in-frame clones and leaves out a portion. The table lists around 150,000 clones, 75% to 85% of them singletons, with 3.4% in the top ten. Enrollees, roughly 18 to 89 years old, lived in fewer than 25 US areas. Among Cohort 3 donors, those recovered had two negative PCRs, clearance, or symptom resolution. Sequencing was carried out using PBMCs or T cells enriched from blood (not recorded which). The sequence was obtained from a woman aged 55 to 70 who had recovered from COVID-19. V is TRBV27 and J is TRBJ1-2, with 9 bases lining up with TRBD1. The chain's CDR3 is CASSTWDRVGYGYTF. The DNA of the CDR3 is TGTGCCAGCAGTACTTGGGACAGGGTGGGCTATGGCTACACCTTC.